This T cell receptor (beta chain) was sequenced for a study of cytomegalovirus exposure and HLA in healthy donors. It was with 60 Vbeta and 13 Jbeta primers that the PCR ran. TCRdb keeps only in-frame clones here, not all; method: immunoSEQ multiplex PCR. This table holds 150,000 to 200,000 clones, approximately 80% found once. Germline CDR1 and CDR2: LNHDA and SQIVND (reference sequence). The CDR3 runs 15 residues. The ends were cut back, 5 bases at V and 0 bases at J, with 11 bases in the middle. The source of this sequence is a man aged 45-65 years in good health and CMV-seropositive. Sequencing was performed on PBMCs. The chain links TRBV19 to TRBJ1-5, with D possibly being TRBD1 (6 bases). The CDR3 sequence: CASSPGTLSNQPQHF. DNA of the CDR3: TGTGCCAGTAGTCCCGGGACACTTAGCAATCAGCCCCAGCATTTT.